The 21 T cell receptor beta chains listed next were all sequenced from one sample in a study of beta chain features in type 1 diabetes. Since all of the isolated RNA was reverse transcribed, expressed TCRB transcripts were what got sequenced. The table came from immunoSEQ multiplex PCR; TCRdb's copy has only in-frame clones and leaves some out. The sample has hundreds of thousands of clones; approximately 14% are singletons. The sequenced sample consisted of central memory CD4+ T cells from blood. These receptors were taken from a man between 25 and 39 years old in good health.

The chain has TRBV5-4 and TRBJ2-1; 8 nucleotides agree with TRBD1. This CDR3 region has 15 residues. The germline CDR1 and CDR2 sequences are SGHNT and YYREEE (reference sequence). V was clipped by 5 bases and J by 2 bases; unmatched bases: 6. The CDR3 loop is CASRGTGGAYNEQFF. The CDR3 nucleotides are TGTGCCAGCAGGGGAACAGGGGGAGCCTACAATGAGCAGTTCTTC.

This clone was seen a handful of times. The chain couples TRBV29-1 to TRBJ2-2; no definite D call. The V gene's germline CDR1 is SQVTM and CDR2 ANQGSEA. V was cut by 7 bases and J by 6 bases, with 15 bases left in between. CDR3 length equals 13 residues. The chain's CDR3 is CSACRSPAGELFF. CDR3 coding DNA: TGCAGCGCCTGCCGTTCACCGGCCGGGGAGCTGTTTTTT.

The chain recombines TRBV4-2 with TRBJ2-3; TRBD2 matches at 7 bases. The V gene's germline CDR1 is LGHNA and CDR2 YNFKEQ. This CDR3 comprises 15 residues. V dropped 6 bases and J dropped 4; count of bases not matched to a gene: 10. CDR3 loop: CASRRSGIGADTQYF. CDR3 DNA sequence: TGTGCCAGCAGGAGGAGCGGGATAGGTGCAGATACGCAGTATTTT.

This clone occurred a few times. The chain combines TRBV9 with TRBJ2-2, with D possibly matching TRBD1 (6 bases). The germline V gene encodes CDR1 SGDLS and CDR2 YYNGEE. Trimming stripped 1 base from V and 4 bases from J, with 17 bases between. The CDR3 consists of 17 residues. The CDR3 region has the DNA TGTGCCAGCAGCGTAACAGGGATGGGGGCGAGCACCGGGGAGCTGTTTTTT. Its protein product is CASSVTGMGASTGELFF.

The DNA for the CDR3 is TGTGCCAGCAGTGAAGGATCCGGTGGCGGGAGGGAATTTTGGAATGAGCAGTTCTTC. This translates into CASSEGSGGGREFWNEQFF. V and J are TRBV6-1 and TRBJ2-1, with 9 nucleotides matching TRBD2. Germline V lookup: CDR1 MNHNS, CDR2 SASEGT. Trimming at V came to 1 base and at J to 7 bases, leaving 17 bases not matched to a gene. The CDR3 is 19 amino acids.

In its sample, this clone was seen a few times. The CDR3 loop is CASSDGGPRNEQFF. The CDR3 DNA reads TGTGCCAGCAGCGACGGAGGCCCCAGAAATGAGCAGTTCTTC. J is TRBJ2-1 and V is TRBV5-5, with a tentative D call TRBD2 (5 bases). In germline, CDR1 is SGHKS, CDR2 YYEKEE (reference sequence). The CDR3 length is 14 residues. V was shortened by 4 bases and J by 7 bases, with 15 bases between the two germline ends.

CDR3 loop: CASSLETGNTEAFF. The DNA for the CDR3 is TGTGCCAGCAGCTTAGAGACAGGGAACACTGAAGCTTTCTTT. This sequence joins TRBV7-9 and TRBJ1-1, with D perhaps matching TRBD1 (6 bases). V was shortened by 1 base and J by 1 base, with 7 bases between the two germline ends. Germline V gene lookup returns CDR1 SEHNR and CDR2 FQNEAQ (reference sequence). The CDR3 sequence is 14 residues long.

The chain links TRBV15 to TRBJ2-4, with D possibly being TRBD2 (6 bases). CDR1 LNHNV and CDR2 YYDKDF come from the germline V gene (reference sequence). This CDR3 spans 16 amino acids. The V gene lost 4 bases and the J gene lost 0 bases, with 13 bases spanning the gap. The CDR3 nucleotides are TGTGCCACCAGCACTGGGCAGGGACTAGCCAAAAACATTCAGTACTTC. It yields the protein CATSTGQGLAKNIQYF.

This clone was detected ten times or more. The chain joins TRBV18 to TRBJ2-3; 12 bases align to TRBD2. The CDR3 runs 17 residues. Germline V gives CDR1 KGHSH, CDR2 LQKENI. Trimming cost V 1 base and J 2 bases; bases outside gene matches: 4. The CDR3 DNA reads as TGTGCCAGCTCACCACTTCGGACTAGCGGGACCACAGATACGCAGTATTTT. It encodes CASSPLRTSGTTDTQYF. The whole variable domain, remainder taken from reference TRBV18 and TRBJ2-3, is NAGVMQNPRHLVRRRGQEARLRCSPMKGHSHVYWYRQLPEEGLKFMVYLQKENIIDESGMPKERFSAEFPKEGPSILRIQQVVRGDSAAYFCASSPLRTSGTTDTQYFGPGTRLTVL.

This clone turned up a few times. V gene TRBV7-9 combines with J gene TRBJ1-1; no reliable D call. This CDR3 spans 14 amino acids. V gave up 2 bases and J gave up 1 base, with 8 bases separating them. Germline V gene sequence: CDR1 SEHNR, CDR2 FQNEAQ (reference sequence). The CDR3 spells CASSLMGRNTEAFF. CDR3 coding DNA: TGTGCCAGCAGCTTAATGGGGAGGAACACTGAAGCTTTCTTT.

This clone was seen ten or more times. The chain joins TRBV4-1 to TRBJ1-5, with D possibly being TRBD1 (6 bases). Looked up from germline, CDR1 is MGHRA and CDR2 is YSYEKL. Trimming pared 5 bases from V and 3 bases from J, leaving 11 bases between. The CDR3 has 14 residues. The CDR3 reads CASSYDRNNQPQHF. CDR3 coding DNA: TGCGCCAGCAGCTACGACAGGAACAATCAGCCCCAGCATTTT.

CDR3 DNA sequence: TGTGCCAGCAGCTCCCCAACAGGGCAAGAGACCCAGTACTTC. Translated: CASSSPTGQETQYF. J is TRBJ2-5 and V is TRBV7-7; tentative D call: TRBD1 (6 bases). The germline V and J ends were trimmed by 4 bases and 2 bases, with 11 bases remaining between them. CDR1 SSHAT and CDR2 FNYEAQ come from the germline V gene (reference sequence). The CDR3 is 14 amino acids.

This clone was detected a few times. This chain links TRBV6-5 with TRBJ2-3, with 10 bases fitting TRBD1. Per germline, CDR1 MNHEY and CDR2 SVGAGI. V was pared by 8 bases and J by 6 bases, with 11 bases of the junction left unmatched. This CDR3 has 15 amino acids. The CDR3 is CASRTGGALLDTQYF. The CDR3 coding sequence is TGTGCCAGCCGGACAGGGGGGGCTTTACTGGATACGCAGTATTTT.

CDR3 protein: CASTYRRDSGYTF. DNA for the CDR3: TGTGCCAGCACCTACAGAAGGGACAGCGGCTACACCTTC. The chain uses TRBV2 and TRBJ1-2; 7 bases match TRBD1. V lost 7 bases to trimming and J lost 8 bases; unmatched junction nucleotides: 10. CDR3 length equals 13 residues. CDR1 is SNHLY, CDR2 FYNNEI, per germline.

The J gene is TRBJ2-5, the V gene TRBV28; a possible D gene is TRBD2 (5 bases). The V gene lost 4 bases and the J gene lost 2 bases, with 20 bases spanning the gap. The CDR3 has 17 residues. Germline CDR1 reads MDHEN; CDR2 reads SYDVKM. Written as DNA, the CDR3 is TGTGCCAGCAGTTCCGGGATCAACTTCGCAGGACAAGAGACCCAGTACTTC. Its protein is CASSSGINFAGQETQYF.

This clone was counted ten times or more. The chain has TRBV14 and TRBJ1-1, with D unclear. Germline CDR1 reads SGHDN; CDR2 reads FVKESK. V was cut by 4 bases and J by 5 bases, with 5 bases left in between. The CDR3 runs to 11 residues. CDR3 sequence: CASSLATEAFF. DNA for the CDR3: TGTGCCAGCAGCCTGGCAACTGAAGCTTTCTTT.

V usage is TRBV29-1 and J usage is TRBJ1-4; D unclear. Trimming shortened V by 4 bases and J by 7 bases, and 10 bases separated the two germline ends. CDR1 is SQVTM and CDR2 is ANQGSEA in the germline V gene. This CDR3 is built from 12 residues. As DNA, the CDR3 is TGCAGCGTTGGGGTCACGGGTGAAAAACTGTTTTTT. Protein product: CSVGVTGEKLFF.

The chain links TRBV5-1 to TRBJ2-5; D remains ambiguous. The CDR3 consists of 13 residues. Germline CDR1 reads SGHRS; CDR2 reads YFSETQ. The ends were cut back, 1 base at V and 7 bases at J, with 11 bases in the middle. The CDR3 spells CASSLSRDGTQYF. The CDR3 nucleotides read TGCGCCAGCAGCTTGTCGCGAGACGGGACCCAGTACTTC. The complete variable domain, with remaining parts taken from reference TRBV5-1 and TRBJ2-5, reads KAGVTQTPRYLIKTRGQQVTLSCSPISGHRSVSWYQQTPGQGLQFLFEYFSETQRNKGNFPGRFSGRQFSNSRSEMNVSTLELGDSALYLCASSLSRDGTQYFGPGTRLLVL.

The V gene is TRBV27, the J gene TRBJ2-2; D is unresolved. V gave up 8 bases and J gave up 4 bases, with 8 bases separating them. CDR3 length: 12 residues. Germline V gene lookup returns CDR1 MNHEY and CDR2 SMNVEV (reference sequence). The chain's CDR3 is CASGLVTGELFF. The CDR3 DNA is TGTGCCAGCGGGTTGGTCACCGGGGAGCTGTTTTTT.

This clone was observed a few times. The rearrangement joins TRBV10-1 to TRBJ1-1; perhaps TRBD1 as D (5 bases). The CDR3 totals 16 residues. Germline CDR1 is WNHNN and CDR2 is SYGVQD (reference sequence). Between the trimmed V and J ends, which lost 2 bases and 3 bases, there was a span of 16 bases. This chain's CDR3 is CASSERAGSADTEAFF. CDR3 sequence (DNA): TGCGCCAGCAGTGAGCGGGCAGGGTCTGCAGACACTGAAGCTTTCTTT.

The rearrangement links TRBV6-6 to TRBJ1-5; the match to TRBD1 covers 8 bases. Germline CDR1 and CDR2: MNHNY and SVGAGI (reference sequence). The CDR3 has 13 residues. The J segment lost 5 bases and the V segment lost 6 bases, leaving 3 bases of the junction unmatched. DNA for the CDR3: TGTGCCAGCAGATACAGGGGGGATCAGCCCCAGCATTTT. It encodes CASRYRGDQPQHF.